These T cell receptor beta chains were read from a single sample in a study of tumor and adjacent non-tumor tissue in lung cancer. TCRdb reanalysed the multiplex PCR reads using MiXCR and keeps one entry per CDR3 protein. In the table there are approximately 120,000 distinct CDR3 sequences, around 75% of which are singletons. The sample taken for sequencing was lung tumor tissue. The receptors stem from an older woman with non-small cell lung cancer. Each CDR3 is given with its conserved first and last residue. The order of the fields is CDR3 DNA, CDR3 protein, J gene, V gene, clone size, D gene. D genes are given only for firm matches. Size values are once, few and many counts, or a class for expanded clones, and some rows have none.

cdr3_nt: TGTGCCAGGAGTTACGCTATGGGACAGCCCCAGCATTTT
cdr3_aa: CARSYAMGQPQHF
j_call: TRBJ1-5
v_call: TRBV6-5
clone_size: once
d_call: -

cdr3_nt: TGTGCCAGCAGCTTAGAACCTGGGACTAATGAAAAACCGTTTTTT
cdr3_aa: CASSLEPGTNEKPFF
j_call: TRBJ1-4
v_call: TRBV11-2
clone_size: few
d_call: -

cdr3_nt: TGTGCCAGTATCACTAGCAGGGCCCCCAGAACTGAAGCTTTCTTT
cdr3_aa: CASITSRAPRTEAFF
j_call: TRBJ1-1
v_call: TRBV6-2/TRBV6-3
clone_size: -
d_call: -

cdr3_nt: TGTGCCAGCTCACGGTCGGGGGGAGACTACAATGAGCAGTTCTTC
cdr3_aa: CASSRSGGDYNEQFF
j_call: TRBJ2-1
v_call: TRBV18
clone_size: few
d_call: TRBD2

cdr3_nt: TGTGTCAGCAGGCTGACGGGAGCGGCAGATACGCAGTATTTT
cdr3_aa: CVSRLTGAADTQYF
j_call: TRBJ2-3
v_call: TRBV4-2
clone_size: -
d_call: -

cdr3_nt: TGCAATGCTAGTTCGGACAGGGGGCGCAACTATGGCTACACCTTC
cdr3_aa: CNASSDRGRNYGYTF
j_call: TRBJ1-2
v_call: TRBV20-1
clone_size: few
d_call: TRBD1

cdr3_nt: TGTGCCTACACAGGGATTGGTCGCTACGAGCAGTACTTC
cdr3_aa: CAYTGIGRYEQYF
j_call: TRBJ2-7
v_call: TRBV30
clone_size: -
d_call: -

cdr3_nt: TGTGCCAGCAGTCTGCGGGAGGAAGACGAGCAGTACTTC
cdr3_aa: CASSLREEDEQYF
j_call: TRBJ2-7
v_call: TRBV6-2/TRBV6-3
clone_size: many
d_call: TRBD2

cdr3_nt: TGTGCCATCAGGGAAGATAGCAATCAGCCCCAGCATTTT
cdr3_aa: CAIREDSNQPQHF
j_call: TRBJ1-5
v_call: TRBV10-3
clone_size: -
d_call: -

cdr3_nt: TGCAGTGCCATGGCACTAGCGGGGGGCAAATCTAATTACGAGCAGTACTTC
cdr3_aa: CSAMALAGGKSNYEQYF
j_call: TRBJ2-7
v_call: TRBV20-1
clone_size: -
d_call: TRBD2

cdr3_nt: TGCAGTGTTAGCATACCTCGAAACACTGAAGCTTTCTTT
cdr3_aa: CSVSIPRNTEAFF
j_call: TRBJ1-1
v_call: TRBV20-1
clone_size: -
d_call: -

cdr3_nt: TGTGCCAGCATCGCCCAGTATGGCTACACCTTC
cdr3_aa: CASIAQYGYTF
j_call: TRBJ1-2
v_call: TRBV7-9
clone_size: -
d_call: -

cdr3_nt: TGCGCCAGCAGCCAAGATTGGACAGCCAACTATGGCTACACCTTC
cdr3_aa: CASSQDWTANYGYTF
j_call: TRBJ1-2
v_call: TRBV4-1
clone_size: many
d_call: -

cdr3_nt: TGTGCCAGTAGCGAAGTCACTCCTGGGGTCAACGTCCTGACTTTC
cdr3_aa: CASSEVTPGVNVLTF
j_call: TRBJ2-6
v_call: TRBV11-3
clone_size: -
d_call: -

cdr3_nt: TGTGCCTCGTCAGCTAGCCACACCACTGATACGCAGTATTTT
cdr3_aa: CASSASHTTDTQYF
j_call: TRBJ2-3
v_call: TRBV28
clone_size: -
d_call: -

cdr3_nt: TGCAGTGTTCCGAGCTCTAGCGAGGACCAGTACTTC
cdr3_aa: CSVPSSSEDQYF
j_call: TRBJ2-4
v_call: TRBV20-1
clone_size: once
d_call: -

cdr3_nt: TGTGCCTGGAGTGTCGGAATGGAGTGTGGAAACACCATATATTTT
cdr3_aa: CAWSVGMECGNTIYF
j_call: TRBJ1-3
v_call: TRBV30
clone_size: -
d_call: -

cdr3_nt: TGCAGTGTTCGAGCCTCTGGGACCAACGTCCTGACTTTC
cdr3_aa: CSVRASGTNVLTF
j_call: TRBJ2-6
v_call: TRBV20-1
clone_size: -
d_call: -

cdr3_nt: TGTGCCAGCAACATATCCACCGGGACAGCAGAGCAGTACTTC
cdr3_aa: CASNISTGTAEQYF
j_call: TRBJ2-7
v_call: TRBV11-2
clone_size: -
d_call: TRBD1

cdr3_nt: TGTGCCAGCAAGTCAGATACGGGAACCTACGAACAGTACTTC
cdr3_aa: CASKSDTGTYEQYF
j_call: TRBJ2-7
v_call: TRBV11-1
clone_size: -
d_call: -

cdr3_nt: TGCAGTACTAGCCCAGCGGGATTGCTTGAGCACTTCTTC
cdr3_aa: CSTSPAGLLEHFF
j_call: TRBJ2-1
v_call: TRBV20-1
clone_size: -
d_call: TRBD2

cdr3_nt: TGTGCCACCAGTGACGCGGTTACCTACGAGCAGTACTTC
cdr3_aa: CATSDAVTYEQYF
j_call: TRBJ2-7
v_call: TRBV24-1
clone_size: -
d_call: -

cdr3_nt: TGCAGTGCTAGATGGACAGGAGACACCGGGGAGCTATTTTTT
cdr3_aa: CSARWTGDTGELFF
j_call: TRBJ2-2
v_call: TRBV20-1
clone_size: -
d_call: TRBD1

cdr3_nt: TGCAGTGCTAAGAAATACCTAGACTACAATGAACAGTTCTTC
cdr3_aa: CSAKKYLDYNEQFF
j_call: TRBJ2-1
v_call: TRBV20-1
clone_size: -
d_call: -

cdr3_nt: TGCAGCGTTCTCCAGGAGTTCCTCTCCTACGAGCAGTACTTC
cdr3_aa: CSVLQEFLSYEQYF
j_call: TRBJ2-7
v_call: TRBV29-1
clone_size: once
d_call: -

cdr3_nt: TGCAGCGTTGATTATCGCGGACAGGTACAAGAGACCCAGTGCTTC
cdr3_aa: CSVDYRGQVQETQCF
j_call: TRBJ2-5
v_call: TRBV29-1
clone_size: -
d_call: TRBD1

cdr3_nt: TGCAGTGCTAGAGACAGGACAGGGGGTCATATTGAAGCTTTCTTT
cdr3_aa: CSARDRTGGHIEAFF
j_call: TRBJ1-1
v_call: TRBV20-1
clone_size: -
d_call: TRBD1

cdr3_nt: TGTGCCAGTAGCTTAGTTCGGGGGGCCAGCTATGGCTACACCTTC
cdr3_aa: CASSLVRGASYGYTF
j_call: TRBJ1-2
v_call: TRBV11-2
clone_size: -
d_call: -

cdr3_nt: TGTGCCAGCAGCCCCGGAGTCTATAATTCACCCCCCCACTTT
cdr3_aa: CASSPGVYNSPPHF
j_call: TRBJ1-6
v_call: TRBV11-2
clone_size: -
d_call: -

cdr3_nt: TGTGCCAGCAAGATACATAGTAGCGGGGATAAGACCCAGTACTTC
cdr3_aa: CASKIHSSGDKTQYF
j_call: TRBJ2-5
v_call: TRBV6-2/TRBV6-3
clone_size: -
d_call: TRBD2

cdr3_nt: TGTGCCAGCCCCCAGATTCGACTAGTGGGGGGGCGCAATGAGCAGTTCTTC
cdr3_aa: CASPQIRLVGGRNEQFF
j_call: TRBJ2-1
v_call: TRBV6-2/TRBV6-3
clone_size: -
d_call: -

cdr3_nt: TGTGCCAGCAGGGGCAGCCAGACTAGCAAGAGGGCGACCCAGTACTTC
cdr3_aa: CASRGSQTSKRATQYF
j_call: TRBJ2-5
v_call: TRBV6-5
clone_size: -
d_call: TRBD2

cdr3_nt: TGTGCCAGCAGAACACAGGGACAGGGAAAGGGACGTTATGGCTACACCTTC
cdr3_aa: CASRTQGQGKGRYGYTF
j_call: TRBJ1-2
v_call: TRBV6-2/TRBV6-3
clone_size: -
d_call: TRBD1

cdr3_nt: TGTGCCGGCAGTTTGAACAGGGACCAAGAGACCCAGTACTTC
cdr3_aa: CAGSLNRDQETQYF
j_call: TRBJ2-5
v_call: TRBV11-2
clone_size: -
d_call: -

cdr3_nt: TGCAGTGCTAGTGGACAAACGGGTGTGCTGTACTTC
cdr3_aa: CSASGQTGVLYF
j_call: TRBJ2-7
v_call: TRBV20-1
clone_size: -
d_call: -

cdr3_nt: TGTGCCAGCAGCTCTAGGCGGTATAGCAATCAGCCCCAGCATTTT
cdr3_aa: CASSSRRYSNQPQHF
j_call: TRBJ1-5
v_call: TRBV5-6
clone_size: -
d_call: -

cdr3_nt: TGCAGCGGAAGGACAGTTAACACTGAATTTTTCTTT
cdr3_aa: CSGRTVNTEFFF
j_call: TRBJ1-1
v_call: TRBV29-1
clone_size: -
d_call: -

cdr3_nt: TGTACCAGAAGCTATACATTAAGCGGCAATCAGCCCCAGCATTTT
cdr3_aa: CTRSYTLSGNQPQHF
j_call: TRBJ1-5
v_call: TRBV5-5
clone_size: -
d_call: -

cdr3_nt: TGTGTCTGCATCCTAGGGACAGGGGGAACGGATACGCAGTATTTT
cdr3_aa: CVCILGTGGTDTQYF
j_call: TRBJ2-3
v_call: TRBV11-2
clone_size: -
d_call: TRBD1

cdr3_nt: TGTGCCAGCAGCTTAGGGGGGAGCGGGGGTCTTAGCACAGATATGCAGTATTTT
cdr3_aa: CASSLGGSGGLSTDMQYF
j_call: TRBJ2-3
v_call: TRBV7-8
clone_size: -
d_call: TRBD2

cdr3_nt: TGTGCCAGCAGCTTCGACGGGGTCGATGAGCAGCTCTTC
cdr3_aa: CASSFDGVDEQLF
j_call: TRBJ2-1
v_call: TRBV11-2
clone_size: -
d_call: -

cdr3_nt: TGTACCAGCAGCTCCTTAGCGGGGGGGACCTTCGGCGATACGCAGTATTTT
cdr3_aa: CTSSSLAGGTFGDTQYF
j_call: TRBJ2-3
v_call: TRBV7-2
clone_size: -
d_call: TRBD2

cdr3_nt: TGTGCCAGCAGCGCGGGACCCTTGAACACTGAAGCTTTCTTT
cdr3_aa: CASSAGPLNTEAFF
j_call: TRBJ1-1
v_call: TRBV7-2
clone_size: once
d_call: -

cdr3_nt: TGTGCCAGCAGCGCACCCGACCCGGGACAGAAAGAGAGTCAGCCCCAGCATTTT
cdr3_aa: CASSAPDPGQKESQPQHF
j_call: TRBJ1-5
v_call: TRBV11-3
clone_size: many
d_call: TRBD1

cdr3_nt: TGTGCCAGCATCCTGGGGACGAATATGCAGTACTTC
cdr3_aa: CASILGTNMQYF
j_call: TRBJ2-7
v_call: TRBV11-2
clone_size: -
d_call: -

cdr3_nt: TGTGTCAACAGCTTAGATTCGGGAAGAGGCACTGAAGCTTTCTTT
cdr3_aa: CVNSLDSGRGTEAFF
j_call: TRBJ1-1
v_call: TRBV11-3
clone_size: -
d_call: -

cdr3_nt: TGTGCCAGCATGGAAACAGGGACCTACGAGCGGTACTTC
cdr3_aa: CASMETGTYERYF
j_call: TRBJ2-7
v_call: TRBV11-3
clone_size: -
d_call: -

cdr3_nt: TGTGCCAGCAGTCAGGGGACTTGCAGGAGGATTCAAGATACGCAGTATTTT
cdr3_aa: CASSQGTCRRIQDTQYF
j_call: TRBJ2-3
v_call: TRBV6-5
clone_size: -
d_call: -

cdr3_nt: TGCGCCAGGAGCCCATATATAATGAATGGCTACACCTTC
cdr3_aa: CARSPYIMNGYTF
j_call: TRBJ1-2
v_call: TRBV4-3
clone_size: -
d_call: -

cdr3_nt: TGTGCCAGCAGTTACTCGCCTCTGACGGGGAGGTCTTTCTTT
cdr3_aa: CASSYSPLTGRSFF
j_call: TRBJ1-1
v_call: TRBV6-5
clone_size: many
d_call: -

cdr3_nt: TGCAGTGCTAGTGTGGTTCGGGACAAGAAGACTAATGTGATGAACACTGAAGCTTTCTTT
cdr3_aa: CSASVVRDKKTNVMNTEAFF
j_call: TRBJ1-1
v_call: TRBV20-1
clone_size: -
d_call: -

cdr3_nt: TGTGCCAGCAGCTTCGGCATCGCTAGCATAGATACGCAATATTTT
cdr3_aa: CASSFGIASIDTQYF
j_call: TRBJ2-3
v_call: TRBV11-2
clone_size: -
d_call: -

cdr3_nt: TGTGCCAGCAGTAACCGGGATGGGGCCAACGCCCTGACTTTC
cdr3_aa: CASSNRDGANALTF
j_call: TRBJ2-6
v_call: TRBV6-2/TRBV6-3
clone_size: -
d_call: -